This T cell receptor beta chain came from a study of breast tumors, draining lymph nodes, adjacent tissues. Study-level findings and limits: Tumor and nontumor repertoires were significantly more similar in luminal-like than in basal-like breast cancer. The data were judged consistent with most tumor T cells coming from lymph node and expanding in tumor. Tumor TCR diversity was below lymph nodes but above nontumor tissue.

Each CDR3 protein is one row after TCRdb ran MiXCR on the multiplex PCR reads. The sample contains about 270,000 distinct CDR3 sequences, over 30% of which appear only once. V dropped 6 bases and J dropped 6 bases, with 24 bases sitting between them. The CDR3 covers 16 residues. Germline CDR1 MNHNY, CDR2 SVGAGI (reference sequence). The table lists this clonotype with many counts. The antigen remains unidentified. Samples came from axillary lymph nodes draining the breast cancer. The sample comprised axillary lymph node tissue. The rearrangement uses TRBV6-6 and TRBJ2-7; D possibly matches TRBD1 or TRBD2 (5 bases each). The sequence derives from a female donor with breast cancer. Some clones in this sample may be carry-over from other donors' samples. The chain's CDR3 is CASRLGDPRALGEQYF. CDR3 nucleotides: TGTGCCAGCAGATTGGGGGATCCAAGGGCTCTGGGCGAGCAGTACTTC.